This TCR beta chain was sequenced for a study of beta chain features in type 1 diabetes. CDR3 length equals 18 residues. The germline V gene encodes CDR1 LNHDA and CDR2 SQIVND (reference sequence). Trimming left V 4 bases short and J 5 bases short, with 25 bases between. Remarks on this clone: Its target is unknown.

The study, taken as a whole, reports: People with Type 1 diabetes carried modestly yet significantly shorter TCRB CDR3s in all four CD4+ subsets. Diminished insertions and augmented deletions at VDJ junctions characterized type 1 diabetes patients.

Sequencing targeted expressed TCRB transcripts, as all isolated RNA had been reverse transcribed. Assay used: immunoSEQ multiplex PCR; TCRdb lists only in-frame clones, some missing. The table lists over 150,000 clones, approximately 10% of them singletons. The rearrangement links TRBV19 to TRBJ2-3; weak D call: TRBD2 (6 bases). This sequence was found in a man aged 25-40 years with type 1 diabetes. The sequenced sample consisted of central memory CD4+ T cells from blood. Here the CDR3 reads CASSKTPTTRLGGDTQYF. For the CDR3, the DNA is TGTGCCAGTAGTAAGACCCCAACGACTAGGCTCGGCGGAGATACGCAGTATTTT. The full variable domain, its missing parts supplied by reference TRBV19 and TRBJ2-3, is DGGITQSPKYLFRKEGQNVTLSCEQNLNHDAMYWYRQDPGQGLRLIYYSQIVNDFQKGDIAEGYSVSREKKESFPLTVTSAQKNPTAFYLCASSKTPTTRLGGDTQYFGPGTRLTVL.